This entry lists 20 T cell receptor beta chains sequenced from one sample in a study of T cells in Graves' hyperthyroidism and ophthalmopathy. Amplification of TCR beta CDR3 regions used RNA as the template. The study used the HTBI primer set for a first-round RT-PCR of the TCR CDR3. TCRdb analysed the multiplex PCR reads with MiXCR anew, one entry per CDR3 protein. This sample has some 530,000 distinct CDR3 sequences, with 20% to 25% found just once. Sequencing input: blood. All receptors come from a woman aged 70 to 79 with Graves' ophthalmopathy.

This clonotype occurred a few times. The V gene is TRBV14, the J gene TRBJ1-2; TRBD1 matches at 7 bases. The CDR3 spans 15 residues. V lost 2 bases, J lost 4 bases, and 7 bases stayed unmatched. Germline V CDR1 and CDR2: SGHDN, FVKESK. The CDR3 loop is CASSQKTTGSYGYTF. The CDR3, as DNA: TGTGCCAGCAGCCAAAAAACGACAGGGAGCTATGGCTACACCTTC.

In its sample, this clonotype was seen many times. In nucleotides, the CDR3 is TGTGCCAGCAGTTACGGGGGCCGTAACACTGAAGCTTTCTTT. Translation gives CASSYGGRNTEAFF. The rearrangement links TRBV6-1 to TRBJ1-1, with a tentative D call TRBD1 (6 bases). This CDR3 contains 14 residues. Germline V gives CDR1 MNHNS, CDR2 SASEGT. Trimming removed 5 bases at V and 2 bases at J, with 12 bases between.

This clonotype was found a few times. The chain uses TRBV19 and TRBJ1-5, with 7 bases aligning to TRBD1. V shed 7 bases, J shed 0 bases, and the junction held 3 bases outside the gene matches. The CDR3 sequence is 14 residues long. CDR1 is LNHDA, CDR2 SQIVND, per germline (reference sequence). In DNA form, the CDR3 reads TGTGCCAGTAAGGGACAGAATAGCAATCAGCCCCAGCATTTT. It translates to CASKGQNSNQPQHF.

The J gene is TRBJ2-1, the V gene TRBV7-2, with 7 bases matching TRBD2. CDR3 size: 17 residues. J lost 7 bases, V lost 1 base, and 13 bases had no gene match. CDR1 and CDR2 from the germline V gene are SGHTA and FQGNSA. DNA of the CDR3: TGTGCCAGCAGCTTAGTAAGCGTCGCGGGAGTGGGTAATGAGCAGTTCTTC. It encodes CASSLVSVAGVGNEQFF.

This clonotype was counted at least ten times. CDR3 bases: TGTGCCAGCAGCCCTTCGGCGGCTGGTGAGCAGTTCTTC. Translation gives CASSPSAAGEQFF. This sequence joins TRBV11-1 and TRBJ2-1; no clear D. The CDR3 consists of 13 residues. CDR1 and CDR2 from the germline V gene are SGHAT and FQDESV (reference sequence). V was cut by 5 bases and J by 9 bases, with 14 bases left in between.

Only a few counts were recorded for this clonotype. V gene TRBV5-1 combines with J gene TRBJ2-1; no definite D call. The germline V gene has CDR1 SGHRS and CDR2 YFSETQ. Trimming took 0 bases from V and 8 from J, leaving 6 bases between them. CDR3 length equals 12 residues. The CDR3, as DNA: TGCGCCAGCAGCTTGGACCTGCATGAGCAGTTCTTC. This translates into CASSLDLHEQFF. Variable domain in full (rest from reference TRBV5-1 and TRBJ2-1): KAGVTQTPRYLIKTRGQQVTLSCSPISGHRSVSWYQQTPGQGLQFLFEYFSETQRNKGNFPGRFSGRQFSNSRSEMNVSTLELGDSALYLCASSLDLHEQFFGPGTRLTVL.

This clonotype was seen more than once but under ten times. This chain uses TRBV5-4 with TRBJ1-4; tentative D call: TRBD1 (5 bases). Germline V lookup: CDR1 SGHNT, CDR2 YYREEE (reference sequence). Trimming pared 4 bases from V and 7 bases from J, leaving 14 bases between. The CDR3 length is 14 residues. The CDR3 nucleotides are TGTGCCAGCAGCCCCGCTAGGGGAACTGAAAAACTGTTTTTT. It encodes CASSPARGTEKLFF.

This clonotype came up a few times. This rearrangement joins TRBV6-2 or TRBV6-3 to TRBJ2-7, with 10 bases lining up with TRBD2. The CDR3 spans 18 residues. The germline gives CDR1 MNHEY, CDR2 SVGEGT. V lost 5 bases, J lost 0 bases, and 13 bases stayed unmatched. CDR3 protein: CASSLTSGEASSSYEQYF. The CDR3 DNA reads TGTGCCAGCAGTCTCACTAGCGGGGAAGCCTCTAGCTCCTACGAGCAGTACTTC.

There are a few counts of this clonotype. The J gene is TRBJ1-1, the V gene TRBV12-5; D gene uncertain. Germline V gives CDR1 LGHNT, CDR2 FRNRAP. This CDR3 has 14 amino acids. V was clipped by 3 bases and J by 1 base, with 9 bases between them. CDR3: CASGFAGGNTEAFF. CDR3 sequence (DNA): TGTGCTAGTGGTTTTGCCGGTGGGAACACTGAAGCTTTCTTT. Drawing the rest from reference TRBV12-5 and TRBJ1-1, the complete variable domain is DARVTQTPRHKVTEMGQEVTMRCQPILGHNTVFWYRQTMMQGLELLAYFRNRAPLDDSGMPKDRFSAEMPDATLATLKIQPSEPRDSAVYFCASGFAGGNTEAFFGQGTRLTVV.

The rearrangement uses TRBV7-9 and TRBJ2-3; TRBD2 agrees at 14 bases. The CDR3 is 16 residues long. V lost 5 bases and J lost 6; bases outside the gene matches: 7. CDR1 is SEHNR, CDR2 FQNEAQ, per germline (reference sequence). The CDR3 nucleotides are TGTGCCAGCAGCCCGGGGACTAGCGGGAGTGTGGATACGCAGTATTTT. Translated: CASSPGTSGSVDTQYF.

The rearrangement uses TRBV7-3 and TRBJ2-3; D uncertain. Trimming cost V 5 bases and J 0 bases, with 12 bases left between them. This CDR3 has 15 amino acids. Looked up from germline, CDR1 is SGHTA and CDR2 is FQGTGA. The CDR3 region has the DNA TGTGCCAGCAGCGATTCGGGTGTCAGCACAGATACGCAGTATTTT. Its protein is CASSDSGVSTDTQYF.

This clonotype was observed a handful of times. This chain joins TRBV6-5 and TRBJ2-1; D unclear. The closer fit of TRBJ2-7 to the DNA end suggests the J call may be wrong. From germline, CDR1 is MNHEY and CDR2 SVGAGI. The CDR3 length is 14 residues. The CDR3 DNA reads TGTGCCAGCAGTTACCGAAAGAGTGTGTTTGAGCAGTACTTC. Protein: CASSYRKSVFEQYF.

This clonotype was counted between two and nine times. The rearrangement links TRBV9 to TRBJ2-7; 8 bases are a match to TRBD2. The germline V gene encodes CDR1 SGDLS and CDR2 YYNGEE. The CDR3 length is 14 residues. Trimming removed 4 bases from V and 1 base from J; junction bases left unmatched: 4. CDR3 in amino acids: CASSTGGDSYEQYF. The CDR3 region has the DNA TGTGCCAGCAGCACCGGGGGGGATTCCTACGAGCAGTACTTC.

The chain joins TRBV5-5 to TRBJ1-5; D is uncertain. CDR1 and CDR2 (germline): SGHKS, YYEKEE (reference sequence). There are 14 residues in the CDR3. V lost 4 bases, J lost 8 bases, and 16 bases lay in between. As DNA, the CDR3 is TGTGCCAGCAGCCTTGGGCGTTTCGGGGAGCCCCAGCATTTT. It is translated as CASSLGRFGEPQHF.

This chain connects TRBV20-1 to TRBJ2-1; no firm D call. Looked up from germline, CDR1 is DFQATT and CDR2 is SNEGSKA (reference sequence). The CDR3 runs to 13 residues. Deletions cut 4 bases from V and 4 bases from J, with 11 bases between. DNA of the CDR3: TGCAGTGCTAAGGGTCTTGGTTACAATGAGCAGTTCTTC. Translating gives CSAKGLGYNEQFF.

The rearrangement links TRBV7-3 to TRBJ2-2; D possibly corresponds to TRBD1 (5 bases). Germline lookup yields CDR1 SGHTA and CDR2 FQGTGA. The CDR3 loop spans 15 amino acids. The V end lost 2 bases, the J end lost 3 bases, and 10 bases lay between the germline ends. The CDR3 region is CASSLLDSHTGELFF. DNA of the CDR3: TGTGCCAGCAGCTTATTAGACAGTCACACCGGGGAGCTGTTTTTT.

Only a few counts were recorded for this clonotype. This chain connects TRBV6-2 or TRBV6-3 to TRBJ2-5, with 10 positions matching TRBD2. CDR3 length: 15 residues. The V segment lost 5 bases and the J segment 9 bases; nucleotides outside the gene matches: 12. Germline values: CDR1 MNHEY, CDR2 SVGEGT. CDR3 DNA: TGTGCCAGCAGTCCGAACCAACTAGCGGGATCCCCCCAGTACTTC. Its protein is CASSPNQLAGSPQYF.

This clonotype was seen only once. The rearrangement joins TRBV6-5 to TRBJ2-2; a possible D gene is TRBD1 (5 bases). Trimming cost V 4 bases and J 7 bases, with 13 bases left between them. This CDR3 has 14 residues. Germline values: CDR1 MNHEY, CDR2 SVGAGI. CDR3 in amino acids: CASSSNMDNGELFF. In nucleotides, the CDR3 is TGTGCCAGCAGTTCCAACATGGACAACGGGGAGCTGTTTTTT.

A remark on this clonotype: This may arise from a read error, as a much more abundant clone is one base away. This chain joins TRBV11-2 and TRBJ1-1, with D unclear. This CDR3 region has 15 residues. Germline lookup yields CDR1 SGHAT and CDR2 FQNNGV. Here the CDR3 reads CASGGIGSPNIEAFF. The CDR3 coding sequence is TGTGCCAGCGGCGGTATCGGCAGTCCTAACATTGAAGCTTTCTTT. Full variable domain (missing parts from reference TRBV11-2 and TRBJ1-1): EAGVAQSPRYKIIEKRQSVAFWCNPISGHATLYWYQQILGQGPKLLIQFQNNGVVDDSQLPKDRFSAERLKGVDSTLKIQPAKLEDSAVYLCASGGIGSPNIEAFFGQGTRLTVV.

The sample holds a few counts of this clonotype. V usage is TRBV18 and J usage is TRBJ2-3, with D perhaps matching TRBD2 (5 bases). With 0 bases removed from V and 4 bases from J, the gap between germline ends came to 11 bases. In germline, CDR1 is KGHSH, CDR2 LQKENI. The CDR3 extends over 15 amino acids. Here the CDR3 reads CASSPPRAQADTQYF. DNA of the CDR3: TGTGCCAGCTCACCACCGAGGGCGCAAGCAGATACGCAGTATTTT. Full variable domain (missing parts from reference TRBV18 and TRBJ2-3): NAGVMQNPRHLVRRRGQEARLRCSPMKGHSHVYWYRQLPEEGLKFMVYLQKENIIDESGMPKERFSAEFPKEGPSILRIQQVVRGDSAAYFCASSPPRAQADTQYFGPGTRLTVL.